A selection of T cell receptor beta chains follows, all from one sample in a study of identical twins. TCRdb ran MiXCR on the 5' RACE reads and lists one entry per CDR3 protein. The sample includes hundreds of thousands of distinct CDR3 sequences, around 22% of them seen just once. These sequences were also reported in another study, on yellow fever vaccine responses in identical twins.

The sequenced sample consisted of CD4+ T cells sorted from blood. The origin of the receptors is a woman in her late teens or twenties in good health. Each CDR3 is given with its conserved first and last residue. D genes are given only for firm matches. Clone size appears in some rows only: once, few, many, or a class for an expanded clone.

V	size	D	J	DNA	CDR3
TRBV7-9	few	-	TRBJ2-5	TGTGCCAGCAGCTACACCGGGAGCGTGGAGACCCAGTACTTC	CASSYTGSVETQYF
TRBV29-1	many	-	TRBJ2-3	TGCAGCCAATCTGGGAGCGGTTCCACAGATACGCAGTATTTT	CSQSGSGSTDTQYF
TRBV6-1	-	-	TRBJ1-1	TGTGCCAGCAGGCCATCACGGAACACGAACACTGAAGCTTTCTTT	CASRPSRNTNTEAFF
TRBV12-3/TRBV12-4	-	-	TRBJ2-7	TGTGCCAGCGGTCCCTCGGGCAGGCAACACTACGAGCAGTACTTC	CASGPSGRQHYEQYF
TRBV12-5	-	-	TRBJ2-3	TGTGCTAGTGGTCTACGCGGAGTTACAGATACGCAGTATTTT	CASGLRGVTDTQYF
TRBV12-3/TRBV12-4	few	-	TRBJ2-3	TGTGCCAGCAGTTTAGCGGGCTTGGGGTCAGATACGCAGTATTTT	CASSLAGLGSDTQYF
TRBV11-3	-	-	TRBJ2-2	TGTGCCAGCAGCAACTCTCCTATTTCCCGGGAGCTGTTTTTT	CASSNSPISRELFF
TRBV9	-	-	TRBJ1-2	TGTGCCAGCAGCGTAGTGGCTGGACCCAATGGCTACACCTTC	CASSVVAGPNGYTF
TRBV2	-	-	TRBJ2-1	TGTGCCTCAGTGGTGGACAAAGACAATGAGCAGTTCTTC	CASVVDKDNEQFF
TRBV5-1	-	TRBD1	TRBJ2-7	TGCGCCAGCAGCTTGTCCCGAGCAGGGGGCAACAGGGGGGCCGAGCAGTACTTC	CASSLSRAGGNRGAEQYF
TRBV5-6	few	-	TRBJ2-3	TGTGCCAGCAGCTTGGCCGGGAGTCGGGCGAGAGATACGCAGTATTTT	CASSLAGSRARDTQYF
TRBV2	-	-	TRBJ2-7	TGTGCCAGCAGTGGCCAGCAGGGGAGCACCTACGAGCAGTACTTC	CASSGQQGSTYEQYF
TRBV18	few	TRBD1	TRBJ2-5	TGTGCCAGCTCACCACTACAGGGGGCAAACCAAGAGACCCAGTACTTC	CASSPLQGANQETQYF
TRBV29-1	-	TRBD1	TRBJ2-3	TGCAGCGTTGTGACAGGGTATGGGGCAGATACGCAGTATTTT	CSVVTGYGADTQYF